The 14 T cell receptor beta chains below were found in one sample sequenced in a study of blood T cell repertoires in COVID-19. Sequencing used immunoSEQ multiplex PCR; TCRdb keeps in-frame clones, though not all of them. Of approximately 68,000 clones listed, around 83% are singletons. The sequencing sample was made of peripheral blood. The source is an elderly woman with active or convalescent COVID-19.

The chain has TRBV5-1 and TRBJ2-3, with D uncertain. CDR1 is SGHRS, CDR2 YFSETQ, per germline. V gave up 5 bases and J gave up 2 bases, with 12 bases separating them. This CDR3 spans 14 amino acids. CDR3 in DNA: TGCGCCAGCAGGCTGATGACTTCCACAGATACGCAGTATTTT. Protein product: CASRLMTSTDTQYF.

The CDR3: CASKAGGPYEQYF. As DNA, the CDR3 is TGTGCCAGCAAGGCGGGGGGGCCCTACGAGCAGTACTTC. This chain links TRBV12-3 or TRBV12-4 with TRBJ2-7; 9 bases align to TRBD2. The CDR3 runs to 13 residues. J gave up 2 bases and V 7 bases, and 3 bases lay outside the gene matches.

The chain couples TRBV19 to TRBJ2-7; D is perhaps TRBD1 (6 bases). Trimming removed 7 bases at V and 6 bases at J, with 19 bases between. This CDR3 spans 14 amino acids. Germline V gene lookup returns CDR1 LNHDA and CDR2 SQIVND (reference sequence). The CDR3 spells CASNNQGPQSEQYF. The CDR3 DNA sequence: TGTGCCAGTAACAATCAGGGGCCTCAGAGCGAGCAGTACTTC. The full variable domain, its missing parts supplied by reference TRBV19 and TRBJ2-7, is DGGITQSPKYLFRKEGQNVTLSCEQNLNHDAMYWYRQDPGQGLRLIYYSQIVNDFQKGDIAEGYSVSREKKESFPLTVTSAQKNPTAFYLCASNNQGPQSEQYFGPGTRLTVT.

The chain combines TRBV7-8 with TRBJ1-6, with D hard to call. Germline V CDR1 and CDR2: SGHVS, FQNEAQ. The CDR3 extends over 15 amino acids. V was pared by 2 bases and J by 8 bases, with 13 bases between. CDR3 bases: TGTGCCAGCAGCTTAATTAGTCGGTCGGATTCACCCCTCCACTTT. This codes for CASSLISRSDSPLHF. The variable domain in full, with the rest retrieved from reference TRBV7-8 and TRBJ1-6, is GAGVSQSPRYKVAKRGQDVALRCDPISGHVSLFWYQQALGQGPEFLTYFQNEAQLDKSGLPSDRFFAERPEGSVSTLKIQRTQQEDSAVYLCASSLISRSDSPLHFGNGTRLTVT.

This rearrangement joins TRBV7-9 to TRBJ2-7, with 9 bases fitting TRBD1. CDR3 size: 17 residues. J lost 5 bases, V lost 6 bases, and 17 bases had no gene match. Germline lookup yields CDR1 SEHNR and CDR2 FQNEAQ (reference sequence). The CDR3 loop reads CASRAWGQGPLGDEQYF. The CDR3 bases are TGTGCCAGCAGGGCTTGGGGACAGGGCCCACTTGGGGACGAGCAGTACTTC.

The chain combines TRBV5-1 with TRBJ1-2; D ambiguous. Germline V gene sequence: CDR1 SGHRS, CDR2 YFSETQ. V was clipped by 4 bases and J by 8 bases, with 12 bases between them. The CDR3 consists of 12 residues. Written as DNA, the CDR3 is TGCGCCAGCAGCCGGGAGATGATGGGCTACACCTTC. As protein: CASSREMMGYTF.

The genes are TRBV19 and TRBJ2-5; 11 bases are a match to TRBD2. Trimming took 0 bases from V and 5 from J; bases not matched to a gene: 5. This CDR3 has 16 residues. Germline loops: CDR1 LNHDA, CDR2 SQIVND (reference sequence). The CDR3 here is CASSIDLAGGLETQYF. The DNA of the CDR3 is TGTGCCAGTAGTATAGATCTAGCGGGGGGACTCGAGACCCAGTACTTC. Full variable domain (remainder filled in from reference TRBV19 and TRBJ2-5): DGGITQSPKYLFRKEGQNVTLSCEQNLNHDAMYWYRQDPGQGLRLIYYSQIVNDFQKGDIAEGYSVSREKKESFPLTVTSAQKNPTAFYLCASSIDLAGGLETQYFGPGTRLLVL.

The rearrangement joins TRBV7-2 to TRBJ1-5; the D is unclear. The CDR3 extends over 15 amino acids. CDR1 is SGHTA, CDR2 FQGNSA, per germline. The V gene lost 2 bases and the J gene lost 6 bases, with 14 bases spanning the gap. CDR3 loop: CASSLMTQWFQPQHF. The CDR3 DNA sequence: TGTGCCAGCAGCTTAATGACACAGTGGTTTCAGCCCCAGCATTTT. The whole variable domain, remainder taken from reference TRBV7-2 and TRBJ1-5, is GAGVSQSPSNKVTEKGKDVELRCDPISGHTALYWYRQSLGQGLEFLIYFQGNSAPDKSGLPSDRFSAERTGGSVSTLTIQRTQQEDSAVYLCASSLMTQWFQPQHFGDGTRLSIL.

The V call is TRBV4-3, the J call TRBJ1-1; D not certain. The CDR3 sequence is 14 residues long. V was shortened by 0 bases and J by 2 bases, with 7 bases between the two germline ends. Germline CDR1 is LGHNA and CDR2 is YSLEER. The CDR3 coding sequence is TGCGCCAGCAGCCAAGATGCGGGTAACACTGAAGCTTTCTTT. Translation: CASSQDAGNTEAFF.

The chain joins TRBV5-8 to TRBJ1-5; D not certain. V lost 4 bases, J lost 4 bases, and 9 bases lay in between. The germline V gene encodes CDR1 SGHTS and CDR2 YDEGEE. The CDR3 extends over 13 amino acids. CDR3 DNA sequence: TGTGCCAGCAGCGTTGTAATTAATCAGCCCCAGCATTTT. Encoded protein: CASSVVINQPQHF. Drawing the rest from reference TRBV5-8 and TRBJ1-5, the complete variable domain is EAGVTQSPTHLIKTRGQQATLRCSPISGHTSVYWYQQALGLGLQFLLWYDEGEERNRGNFPPRFSGRQFPNYSSELNVNALELEDSALYLCASSVVINQPQHFGDGTRLSIL.

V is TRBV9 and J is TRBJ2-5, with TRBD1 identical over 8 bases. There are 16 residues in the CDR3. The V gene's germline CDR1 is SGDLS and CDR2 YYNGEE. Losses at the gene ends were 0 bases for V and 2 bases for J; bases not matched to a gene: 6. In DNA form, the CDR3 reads TGTGCCAGCAGCGTAGAAGTGAGACAGGGGCAAGAGACCCAGTACTTC. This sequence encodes CASSVEVRQGQETQYF.

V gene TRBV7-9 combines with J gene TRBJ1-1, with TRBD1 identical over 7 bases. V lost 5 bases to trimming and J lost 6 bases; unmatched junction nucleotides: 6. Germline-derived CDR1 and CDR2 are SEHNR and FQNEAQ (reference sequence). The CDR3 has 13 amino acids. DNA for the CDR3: TGTGCCAGCAGCAGGGACACAGGGGCTGAAGCTTTCTTT. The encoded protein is CASSRDTGAEAFF.

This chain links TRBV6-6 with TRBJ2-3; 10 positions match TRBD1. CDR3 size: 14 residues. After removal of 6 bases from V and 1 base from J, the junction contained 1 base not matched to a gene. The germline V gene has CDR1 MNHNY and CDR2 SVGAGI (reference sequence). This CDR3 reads CASSGTGGTDTQYF. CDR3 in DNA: TGTGCCAGCAGCGGGACAGGGGGCACAGATACGCAGTATTTT.

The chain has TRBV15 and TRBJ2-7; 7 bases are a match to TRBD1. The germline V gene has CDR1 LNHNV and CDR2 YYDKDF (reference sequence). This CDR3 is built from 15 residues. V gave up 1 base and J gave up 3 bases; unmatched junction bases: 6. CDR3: CATSRGSGQDYEQYF. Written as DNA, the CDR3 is TGTGCCACCAGCAGAGGATCTGGACAGGACTACGAGCAGTACTTC.